The 23 T cell receptor beta chains presented below share a single source sample, sequenced in a study of Ad26.COV2.S vaccination and SARS-CoV-2 variants. The treatment denotes: some 19 received Ad26.COV2.S at low or high dose, single or two shots; 5 received placebo; per-sample allocation not given. After the first vaccine or placebo injection, samples were drawn on day 63. Clones were read by immunoSEQ multiplex PCR, and TCRdb kept only the in-frame ones, dropping some. This table holds fewer than 600,000 clones, approximately 90% found once. The source was peripheral blood, collected in a trial of Ad26.COV2.S vaccine versus placebo. The source of these receptors is a person aged 18 to 65 who received the Ad26.COV2.S COVID-19 vaccine or a placebo.

This sequence joins TRBV7-8 and TRBJ1-1; D remains unclear. V lost 8 bases, J lost 5 bases, and 12 bases lay in between. Germline V gene data show CDR1 as SGHVS and CDR2 as FQNEAQ. The CDR3 loop spans 12 amino acids. The CDR3 DNA is TGTGCCAGCGAAAGGGTTTGGACTGAAGCTTTCTTT. Its translation: CASERVWTEAFF.

In the case of this clone: Other nucleotide sequences in the sample specify the same CDR3. The CDR3 reads CASSPGLGETQYF. DNA for the CDR3: TGTGCCAGCTCACCCGGATTGGGGGAGACCCAGTACTTC. The J gene is TRBJ2-5, the V gene TRBV18; no firm D call. The V gene's germline CDR1 is KGHSH and CDR2 LQKENI. Trimming stripped 3 bases from V and 5 bases from J, with 10 bases between. The CDR3 sequence is 13 residues long.

The genes are TRBV19 and TRBJ1-6, with D possibly being TRBD1 (5 bases). Trimming left V 1 base short and J 10 bases short, with 14 bases between. Germline V CDR1 and CDR2: LNHDA, SQIVND (reference sequence). The CDR3 sequence is 15 residues long. CDR3 residues: CASSIGAGKVSPLHF. CDR3 in DNA: TGTGCCAGTAGTATAGGAGCAGGGAAAGTATCACCCCTCCACTTT.

This chain links TRBV18 with TRBJ2-7, with D possibly being TRBD2 (6 bases). CDR1 and CDR2 from the germline V gene are KGHSH and LQKENI. The V end lost 6 bases, the J end lost 3 bases, and 12 bases lay between the germline ends. The CDR3 is 13 amino acids. The CDR3 spells CASSPGGDYEQYF. The CDR3 DNA sequence: TGTGCCAGCTCCCCCGGAGGGGACTACGAGCAGTACTTC.

There are a few counts of this clone. The chain carries TRBV5-5 and TRBJ1-3; maybe TRBD1 (5 bases). The CDR3 totals 17 residues. V was clipped by 1 base and J by 0 bases, with 14 bases between them. Germline V gene data show CDR1 as SGHKS and CDR2 as YYEKEE (reference sequence). The CDR3 region is CASSLFPRGNSGNTIYF. DNA for the CDR3: TGTGCCAGCAGCTTGTTCCCGAGGGGCAACTCTGGAAACACCATATATTTT.

The chain uses TRBV4-1 and TRBJ1-5, with D tentatively TRBD1 (5 bases). Germline values: CDR1 MGHRA, CDR2 YSYEKL. CDR3 size: 17 residues. V lost 5 bases and J 4 bases, leaving 21 bases between the germline ends. Written as DNA, the CDR3 is TGCGCCAGCAGCGAACGGGTCCGGCAGGGTGGGAATCAGCCCCAGCATTTT. This codes for CASSERVRQGGNQPQHF.

The J gene is TRBJ1-2, the V gene TRBV9; possible D gene TRBD1, 5 bases. The CDR3 covers 17 residues. V lost 3 bases, J lost 1 base, and 19 bases lay in between. Germline values: CDR1 SGDLS, CDR2 YYNGEE. CDR3 sequence reads: CASSAWVDTRLNYGYTF. The CDR3 bases are TGTGCCAGCAGCGCCTGGGTGGACACCCGTCTTAACTATGGCTACACCTTC. Drawing the rest from reference TRBV9 and TRBJ1-2, the complete variable domain is DSGVTQTPKHLITATGQRVTLRCSPRSGDLSVYWYQQSLDQGLQFLIQYYNGEERAKGNILERFSAQQFPDLHSELNLSSLELGDSALYFCASSAWVDTRLNYGYTFGSGTRLTVV.

The gene calls are TRBV7-2 and TRBJ1-4; D possibly corresponds to TRBD1 (5 bases). The CDR3 is 16 amino acids. Germline V gene data show CDR1 as SGHTA and CDR2 as FQGNSA. V was trimmed by 0 bases and J by 2 bases, leaving 10 bases between them. CDR3 loop: CASSLAGRGTNEKLFF. The DNA for the CDR3 is TGTGCCAGCAGCTTAGCGGGACGGGGGACTAATGAAAAACTGTTTTTT. Using reference TRBV7-2 and TRBJ1-4 for the parts outside the CDR3, the full variable domain is GAGVSQSPSNKVTEKGKDVELRCDPISGHTALYWYRQSLGQGLEFLIYFQGNSAPDKSGLPSDRFSAERTGGSVSTLTIQRTQQEDSAVYLCASSLAGRGTNEKLFFGSGTQLSVL.

The chain combines TRBV5-1 with TRBJ1-2; a possible D gene is TRBD1 (6 bases). Trimming pared 0 bases from V and 7 bases from J, leaving 16 bases between. The CDR3 sequence is 15 residues long. CDR1 SGHRS and CDR2 YFSETQ come from the germline V gene. Written as DNA, the CDR3 is TGCGCCAGCAGCTTGGGGGCAGGGGAAGGTGGTGGCTACACCTTC. Translated, it gives CASSLGAGEGGGYTF. Using reference TRBV5-1 and TRBJ1-2 for the parts outside the CDR3, the full variable domain is KAGVTQTPRYLIKTRGQQVTLSCSPISGHRSVSWYQQTPGQGLQFLFEYFSETQRNKGNFPGRFSGRQFSNSRSEMNVSTLELGDSALYLCASSLGAGEGGGYTFGSGTRLTVV.

This chain links TRBV5-8 with TRBJ1-4; D is undetermined. V lost 7 bases to trimming and J lost 4 bases, with 26 bases between them. This CDR3 spans 18 amino acids. The germline gives CDR1 SGHTS, CDR2 YDEGEE. CDR3 sequence (DNA): TGTGCCAGCGGCCCTAGTTTGGCAGCGGGAATGATTAATGAAAAACTGTTTTTT. The encoded protein is CASGPSLAAGMINEKLFF.

This sequence joins TRBV5-5 and TRBJ1-6; 8 bases fit TRBD1. Germline CDR1 reads SGHKS; CDR2 reads YYEKEE (reference sequence). This CDR3 is built from 15 residues. The V and J ends lost 2 bases and 9 bases, in that order; junction bases with no gene match: 7. This chain's CDR3 is CASSFFDRGSSPLHF. For the CDR3, the DNA is TGTGCCAGCAGCTTTTTCGACAGGGGATCTTCACCCCTCCACTTT.

The V and J genes are TRBV7-2 and TRBJ2-2; D perhaps matches TRBD2 (6 bases). Per the germline V gene, CDR1 is SGHTA and CDR2 is FQGNSA. V was pared by 2 bases and J by 1 base, with 11 bases between. This CDR3 contains 16 residues. CDR3 region: CASSLTIGGNTGELFF. DNA of the CDR3: TGTGCCAGCAGCTTAACAATCGGGGGGAACACCGGGGAGCTGTTTTTT.

In this sample, this clone turned up once. The rearrangement joins TRBV27 to TRBJ2-7; 7 bases are a match to TRBD1. Germline CDR1 reads MNHEY; CDR2 reads SMNVEV (reference sequence). This CDR3 has 16 amino acids. V lost 4 bases to trimming and J lost 2 bases; unmatched junction nucleotides: 11. In DNA, the CDR3 is TGTGCCAGCAGTTCGTACAGGACAGGCCGTACCTACGAGCAGTACTTC. It yields the protein CASSSYRTGRTYEQYF.

The chain links TRBV20-1 to TRBJ2-2, with D uncertain. Germline loops: CDR1 DFQATT, CDR2 SNEGSKA (reference sequence). Trimming stripped 1 base from V and 7 bases from J, with 4 bases between. There are 11 residues in the CDR3. The CDR3 loop is CSARAFGELFF. In DNA, the CDR3 is TGCAGTGCTAGAGCGTTCGGGGAGCTGTTTTTT.

Only one count was recorded for this clone. V and J are TRBV4-1 and TRBJ2-7, with D tentatively TRBD1 (5 bases). Trimming stripped 4 bases from V and 1 base from J, with 8 bases between. Germline loops: CDR1 MGHRA, CDR2 YSYEKL. The CDR3 loop spans 13 amino acids. CDR3 DNA: TGCGCCAGCAGCCCAGGGATTTCCTACGAGCAGTACTTC. Its protein product is CASSPGISYEQYF.

J is TRBJ1-2 and V is TRBV6-5; a possible D gene is TRBD1 (6 bases). Germline CDR1 reads MNHEY; CDR2 reads SVGAGI. The V gene lost 0 bases and the J gene lost 8 bases, with 16 bases spanning the gap. The CDR3 covers 15 residues. This chain's CDR3 is CASSYSKGGRVGYTF. CDR3 bases: TGTGCCAGCAGTTACTCGAAGGGGGGCCGGGTCGGCTACACCTTC.

The chain is built from TRBV6-5 and TRBJ1-5; 9 bases match TRBD1. Germline loops: CDR1 MNHEY, CDR2 SVGAGI. The V and J ends lost 0 bases and 13 bases, in that order; junction bases with no gene match: 4. The CDR3 sequence is 13 residues long. CDR3 amino acids: CASSYSHGQGQHF. For the CDR3, the DNA is TGTGCCAGCAGTTACTCTCACGGACAGGGGCAGCATTTT.

V gene TRBV21-1 combines with J gene TRBJ1-5. TRBV21-1 constitutes a pseudogene. The CDR3 is 12 residues long. The CDR3, as DNA: TGTGCTTGCCGGGAGGGGGATCAGCCCCAGCATTTT. Translated, it gives CACREGDQPQHF.

This chain joins TRBV18 and TRBJ1-1, with D unresolved. Per the germline V gene, CDR1 is KGHSH and CDR2 is LQKENI. The length of the CDR3 is 13 residues. V lost 3 bases to trimming and J lost 6 bases, with 11 bases between them. This CDR3 is CASSPIKLAEAFF. The CDR3 region has the DNA TGTGCCAGCTCACCGATCAAGTTAGCTGAAGCTTTCTTT.

The chain employs TRBV9 and TRBJ1-1, with D unclear. This CDR3 is built from 13 residues. Germline CDR1 is SGDLS and CDR2 is YYNGEE. V shed 2 bases and J shed 5 bases, with 10 bases lying between them. CDR3 residues: CASSVQVRTEAFF. In nucleotides, the CDR3 is TGTGCCAGCAGCGTTCAGGTTAGAACTGAAGCTTTCTTT.

J is TRBJ2-5 and V is TRBV11-2, with TRBD1 as a possible D gene (6 bases). CDR1 and CDR2 from the germline V gene are SGHAT and FQNNGV. Deletions cut 5 bases from V and 2 bases from J, with 9 bases between. The CDR3 runs to 13 residues. The DNA for the CDR3 is TGTGCCAGCAGCCTGGGACAACAAGAGACCCAGTACTTC. It yields the protein CASSLGQQETQYF.

The chain employs TRBV10-3 and TRBJ2-7; 7 positions match TRBD1. This CDR3 region has 12 residues. Trimming at V came to 10 bases and at J to 0 bases, leaving 3 bases not matched to a gene. Germline V gene lookup returns CDR1 ENHRY and CDR2 SYGVKD. DNA for the CDR3: TGTGCCACCTGGACAGGCTCCTACGAGCAGTACTTC. This codes for CATWTGSYEQYF.

This clone showed up just a few times. In the same sample, other DNA sequences code for this CDR3. The chain links TRBV5-6 to TRBJ2-7; D gene unclear. Per the germline V gene, CDR1 is SGHDT and CDR2 is YYEEEE. V dropped 5 bases and J dropped 0 bases, with 3 bases sitting between them. CDR3 length: 11 residues. Here the CDR3 reads CASRSSYEQYF. For the CDR3, the DNA is TGTGCCAGCAGGAGCTCCTACGAGCAGTACTTC.